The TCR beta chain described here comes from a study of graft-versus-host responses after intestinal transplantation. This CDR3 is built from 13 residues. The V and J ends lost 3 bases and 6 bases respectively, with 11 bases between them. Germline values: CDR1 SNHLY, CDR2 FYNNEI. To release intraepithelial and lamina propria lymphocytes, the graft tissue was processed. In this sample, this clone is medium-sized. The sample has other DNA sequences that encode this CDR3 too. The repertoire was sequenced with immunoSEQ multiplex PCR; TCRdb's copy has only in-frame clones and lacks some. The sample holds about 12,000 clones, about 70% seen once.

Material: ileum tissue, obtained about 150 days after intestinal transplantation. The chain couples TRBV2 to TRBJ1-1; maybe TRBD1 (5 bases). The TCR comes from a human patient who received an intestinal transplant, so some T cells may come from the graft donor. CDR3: CASSDGTGPEAFF. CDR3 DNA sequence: TGTGCCAGCAGTGACGGGACTGGACCTGAAGCTTTCTTT.